This T cell receptor (beta chain) was captured by sequencing in a study of cytomegalovirus exposure and HLA in healthy donors. Study-level findings and limits: Within an earlier analysis, most TCR beta V segments proved productive either about 87% or about 30% of the time.

CDR3 size: 16 residues. The germline V gene has CDR1 SGHRS and CDR2 YFSETQ. Trimming removed 4 bases from V and 5 bases from J; junction bases left unmatched: 10. With respect to this clone: Its antigen remains unidentified.

PCR amplification relied on 60 Vbeta primers (plus 13 Jbeta primers). Profiling relied on immunoSEQ multiplex PCR, and the TCRdb table lists in-frame clones only, not all of them. The table records under 150,000 clones, less than 80% of them present only once. The source is a woman between 50 and 59 years old in good health and CMV-seropositive. The V call is TRBV5-1, the J call TRBJ1-1; 11 positions match TRBD1. Sequenced sample: PBMCs. The CDR3 coding sequence is TGCGCCAGCAGCATCCGACCGGGACAGGGGGGTACTGAAGCTTTCTTT. As protein: CASSIRPGQGGTEAFF.